Reported below is one T cell receptor (beta chain). Its antigen remains unidentified. Investigators spread the genomic DNA of each subset evenly over several immunoSEQ plates. Replicate PCRs for sorted subsets used about 200 ng DNA; this equaled around 28,000 T cell genomes. The assay was immunoSEQ multiplex PCR, and TCRdb's table has in-frame clones only and misses some. Among about 380,000 clones, 90% to 97% were seen once, and the ten largest hold about 0.32%. Germline V gene data show CDR1 as MNHNS and CDR2 as SASEGT. The CDR3 consists of 15 residues. V was pared by 8 bases and J by 6 bases, with 10 bases of the junction left unmatched. This specimen comes from a study of shared clonotypes between healthy human individuals. Findings of the study overall: Among the subsets, naive ones generally showed larger estimated richness than memory ones. Some clonotypes were shared by all four sorted-subset donors, while others were not shared. The non-shared ones had lower generation probabilities than the shared ones.

Specimen: memory CD8+ T cells sorted from blood. Subset noted: CD45RO+ cells pooled with CCR7-negative TemRA cells. The rearrangement joins TRBV6-1 to TRBJ2-7; 13 nucleotides line up with TRBD2. This TCR was recovered from a man in his thirties or forties in good health. CDR3 DNA: TGTGCCAGCGTTTTTGGACTAGCGGGAGCCCCCGAGCAGTACTTC. Encoded protein: CASVFGLAGAPEQYF.